Following are 30 T cell receptor beta chains from one sample sequenced in a study of OX40 agonist ivuxolimab in advanced cancers. Generated by immunoSEQ multiplex PCR, the TCRdb table keeps only in-frame clones and is missing some. The table lists roughly 65,000 clones, around 90% of them singletons. The material sequenced was CD4+ or CD8+ T cells sorted from blood, taken in a trial of the OX40 agonist ivuxolimab. These receptors were obtained from an adult with an advanced solid tumor such as melanoma, head and neck, liver or kidney cancer.

V is TRBV4-3 and J is TRBJ2-7, with D maybe TRBD1 (5 bases). The CDR3 runs 13 residues. In germline, CDR1 is LGHNA, CDR2 YSLEER. V was clipped by 4 bases and J by 5 bases, with 12 bases between them. CDR3 DNA sequence: TGCGCCAGCAGCCGGCGGCAGGGTGACGAGCAGTACTTC. Translating it yields CASSRRQGDEQYF.

The chain uses TRBV7-9 and TRBJ2-5; 8 nucleotides match TRBD1. There are 15 residues in the CDR3. With 4 bases clipped from V and 0 bases from J, the junction kept 4 bases outside the gene matches. Germline CDR1 and CDR2: SEHNR and FQNEAQ (reference sequence). CDR3 sequence: CASSSQGVYQETQYF. The CDR3 bases are TGTGCCAGCAGCTCACAGGGGGTGTACCAAGAGACCCAGTACTTC.

V usage is TRBV28 and J usage is TRBJ2-1, with D possibly matching TRBD1 (6 bases). The germline V gene has CDR1 MDHEN and CDR2 SYDVKM. This CDR3 contains 13 residues. Trimming stripped 5 bases from V and 10 bases from J, with 15 bases between. This chain's CDR3 is CASSRTALGEQFF. DNA of the CDR3: TGTGCCAGCAGTCGGACAGCGCTGGGGGAGCAGTTCTTC.

The J gene is TRBJ2-7, the V gene TRBV11-3; 11 bases line up with TRBD2. The CDR3 is 15 residues long. Germline V lookup: CDR1 SGHNT, CDR2 YENEEA. V was pared by 5 bases and J by 7 bases, with 10 bases of the junction left unmatched. The CDR3 nucleotides read TGTGCCAGCAGCACCGAACTAGCGGGAGCTAAAGAGCAGTACTTC. Residues: CASSTELAGAKEQYF.

The rearrangement joins TRBV5-6 to TRBJ2-4; TRBD1 matches at 7 bases. Germline V lookup: CDR1 SGHDT, CDR2 YYEEEE. The CDR3 has 16 residues. V lost 4 bases to trimming and J lost 0 bases; unmatched junction nucleotides: 7. The CDR3 DNA reads TGTGCCAGCAGCCGGGACAGATTGATAGCCAAAAACATTCAGTACTTC. Translating gives CASSRDRLIAKNIQYF.

The chain links TRBV6-5 to TRBJ2-5; 12 positions agree with TRBD2. The CDR3 contains 16 residues. The V and J ends lost 0 bases and 6 bases, in that order; junction bases with no gene match: 5. Germline CDR1 and CDR2: MNHEY and SVGAGI. In DNA form, the CDR3 reads TGTGCCAGCAGTTACTCGACTAGCGGGGGCCCCAAGACCCAGTACTTC. The encoded protein is CASSYSTSGGPKTQYF.

The chain joins TRBV15 to TRBJ1-1; TRBD1 is a possible D gene (5 bases). In germline, CDR1 is LNHNV, CDR2 YYDKDF (reference sequence). V was shortened by 5 bases and J by 1 base, with 14 bases between the two germline ends. The CDR3 length is 15 residues. As DNA, the CDR3 is TGTGCCACCAGCTTTCAAACTGGGGCGAACACTGAAGCTTTCTTT. Protein sequence: CATSFQTGANTEAFF.

This chain joins TRBV11-3 and TRBJ2-6, with 7 bases matching TRBD2. With 0 bases clipped from V and 2 bases from J, the junction kept 1 base outside the gene matches. This CDR3 spans 16 amino acids. The germline CDR1 and CDR2 sequences are SGHNT and YENEEA. The CDR3 DNA is TGTGCCAGCAGCTTAGAGGGGGGGGCTGGGGCCAACGTCCTGACTTTC. Translated, it gives CASSLEGGAGANVLTF.

This sequence joins TRBV19 and TRBJ2-7, with D perhaps assigned TRBD1 or TRBD2 (5 bases each). The CDR3 extends over 13 amino acids. Germline V CDR1 and CDR2: LNHDA, SQIVND (reference sequence). V was clipped by 3 bases and J by 6 bases, with 12 bases between them. CDR3 amino acids: CASSIGGSGEQYF. CDR3 DNA sequence: TGTGCCAGTAGTATTGGGGGTAGTGGCGAGCAGTACTTC.

The chain links TRBV7-9 to TRBJ2-7; TRBD2 aligns across 7 bases. The CDR3 runs to 13 residues. CDR1 and CDR2 from the germline V gene are SEHNR and FQNEAQ (reference sequence). The junction had 3 bases not matched to a gene; V was cut back by 5 bases and J by 2 bases. The CDR3 DNA reads as TGTGCCAGCAGCCCCGGGAGGACCTACGAGCAGTACTTC. The encoded protein is CASSPGRTYEQYF.

This clone was seen once. This chain uses TRBV28 with TRBJ2-1; 7 bases fit TRBD2. V shed 2 bases and J 0 bases; nucleotides not matched to a gene: 7. The germline V gene encodes CDR1 MDHEN and CDR2 SYDVKM. The CDR3 contains 17 residues. The CDR3 coding sequence is TGTGCCAGCAGTTTACGGCTAGCGGTCGGCTCCTACAATGAGCAGTTCTTC. It translates to CASSLRLAVGSYNEQFF.

The chain combines TRBV5-1 with TRBJ1-4; no firm D call. The germline CDR1 and CDR2 sequences are SGHRS and YFSETQ. Trimming removed 5 bases at V and 0 bases at J, with 8 bases between. The CDR3 spans 14 residues. The CDR3 loop is CASRPGATNEKLFF. Here the CDR3 DNA reads TGCGCCAGCAGGCCTGGTGCAACTAATGAAAAACTGTTTTTT.

The genes are TRBV7-8 and TRBJ1-4, with a tentative D call TRBD1 (6 bases). The CDR3 is 14 residues long. Trimming took off 3 bases at V and 8 bases at J, with 13 bases between the two ends. Germline V lookup: CDR1 SGHVS, CDR2 FQNEAQ. Here the CDR3 reads CASSLGRGQEKLFF. DNA of the CDR3: TGTGCCAGCAGCTTGGGGCGGGGGCAGGAAAAACTGTTTTTT.

This clone was seen only a few times. This chain connects TRBV18 to TRBJ2-7; TRBD1 matches at 9 bases. From germline, CDR1 is KGHSH and CDR2 LQKENI. With 5 bases clipped from V and 9 bases from J, the junction kept 5 bases outside the gene matches. CDR3 size: 12 residues. Here the CDR3 reads CASSWDREVQYF. The CDR3 region has the DNA TGTGCCAGCTCATGGGACAGGGAGGTGCAGTACTTC.

The chain employs TRBV7-3 and TRBJ2-3; TRBD2 might be the D (6 bases). The CDR3 consists of 15 residues. Germline-derived CDR1 and CDR2 are SGHTA and FQGTGA. V shed 9 bases and J shed 0 bases, with 16 bases lying between them. The chain's CDR3 is CASRVGRGSTDTQYF. The CDR3 DNA follows: TGTGCCAGTAGGGTAGGGCGGGGTAGCACAGATACGCAGTATTTT.

This clone was recorded a few times. The gene calls are TRBV28 and TRBJ2-7; the D gene is possibly TRBD2 (5 bases). Looked up from germline, CDR1 is MDHEN and CDR2 is SYDVKM. Trimming stripped 7 bases from V and 3 bases from J, with 13 bases between. The CDR3 consists of 13 residues. The CDR3 loop reads CASIKGLGYEQYF. CDR3 coding DNA: TGTGCCAGCATAAAAGGACTGGGCTACGAGCAGTACTTC.

The chain uses TRBV5-6 and TRBJ1-4; D ambiguous. V was pared by 4 bases and J by 0 bases, with 7 bases between. This CDR3 is built from 14 residues. Germline V gives CDR1 SGHDT, CDR2 YYEEEE. The CDR3 bases are TGTGCCAGCAGCCCAGACACAACTAATGAAAAACTGTTTTTT. It encodes CASSPDTTNEKLFF.

J is TRBJ1-2 and V is TRBV5-6; 10 positions match TRBD1. Unmatched junction bases numbered 4, after V lost 7 bases and J lost 1 base. This CDR3 spans 14 amino acids. CDR1 is SGHDT, CDR2 YYEEEE, per germline. This CDR3 is CASGTGDHNYGYTF. CDR3 DNA sequence: TGTGCCAGCGGGACAGGGGATCATAACTATGGCTACACCTTC.

This chain connects TRBV11-3 to TRBJ2-1, with 11 bases matching TRBD2. This CDR3 is built from 17 residues. Germline V gene sequence: CDR1 SGHNT, CDR2 YENEEA. After removal of 4 bases from V and 4 bases from J, the junction contained 9 bases not matched to a gene. The CDR3 DNA follows: TGTGCCAGCAGCTCCACCTGGCTAGCGGGAGGTTACAATGAGCAGTTCTTC. Translated: CASSSTWLAGGYNEQFF.

The chain uses TRBV5-4 and TRBJ2-3; TRBD2 matches at 12 bases. The CDR3 contains 16 residues. Trimming at V came to 4 bases and at J to 6 bases, leaving 9 bases not matched to a gene. Germline-derived CDR1 and CDR2 are SGHNT and YYREEE (reference sequence). CDR3 nucleotide sequence: TGTGCCAGCAGCGGAGACCTAGCGGGAGGGCTGGATACGCAGTATTTT. Its translation is CASSGDLAGGLDTQYF.

The gene calls are TRBV7-9 and TRBJ1-1; D is perhaps TRBD1 (5 bases). Germline CDR1 and CDR2: SEHNR and FQNEAQ (reference sequence). The CDR3 covers 13 residues. Trimming removed 5 bases at V and 5 bases at J, with 12 bases between. The CDR3 is CASSPQGVTEAFF. The DNA for the CDR3 is TGTGCCAGCAGCCCCCAGGGTGTTACTGAAGCTTTCTTT. The variable domain in full, completed from reference TRBV7-9 and TRBJ1-1, reads DTGVSQNPRHKITKRGQNVTFRCDPISEHNRLYWYRQTLGQGPEFLTYFQNEAQLEKSRLLSDRFSAERPKGSFSTLEIQRTEQGDSAMYLCASSPQGVTEAFFGQGTRLTVV.

The chain joins TRBV5-1 to TRBJ2-7; either TRBD1 or TRBD2 may supply D (5 bases each). The germline V gene encodes CDR1 SGHRS and CDR2 YFSETQ. V was pared by 6 bases and J by 5 bases, with 12 bases between. The CDR3 runs to 12 residues. CDR3: CASTRGGHEQYF. CDR3 bases: TGCGCCAGCACCCGTGGGGGACACGAGCAGTACTTC.

This sequence joins TRBV4-2 and TRBJ2-2, with D unclear. CDR3 length: 16 residues. From germline, CDR1 is LGHNA and CDR2 YNFKEQ. The V and J ends lost 4 bases and 4 bases respectively, with 16 bases between them. The CDR3 loop reads CASSPAPQVGTGELFF. DNA of the CDR3: TGTGCCAGCAGCCCCGCTCCCCAGGTTGGCACCGGGGAGCTGTTTTTT.

CDR3 nucleotide sequence: TGTGCCAGCAGGGAGGGGGGGCCGTCAACACCCACGCAGTATTTT. It encodes CASREGGPSTPTQYF. The chain couples TRBV21-1 to TRBJ2-3; TRBD2 is taken as the D call from the table, unchecked against the DNA. TRBV21-1 is flagged as a pseudogene. The CDR3 is made up of 15 amino acids.

The chain employs TRBV10-3 and TRBJ1-2; TRBD1 matches 8 bases. The CDR3 is 14 amino acids. Germline values: CDR1 ENHRY, CDR2 SYGVKD. V lost 5 bases and J lost 7; bases outside the gene matches: 9. CDR3 region: CAISTGGQRAGYTF. The CDR3 region has the DNA TGTGCCATCAGTACAGGGGGGCAAAGGGCTGGCTACACCTTC.

This chain connects TRBV6-5 to TRBJ1-2; 7 bases map to TRBD1. Germline CDR1 is MNHEY and CDR2 is SVGAGI. The CDR3 extends over 14 amino acids. Trimming removed 2 bases from V and 5 bases from J; junction bases left unmatched: 5. CDR3 nucleotides: TGTGCCAGCAGTTACCGGGGACAGAATTATGGCTACACCTTC. It is translated as CASSYRGQNYGYTF.

The V gene is TRBV9, the J gene TRBJ2-7; D gene unclear. This CDR3 region has 14 residues. Looked up from germline, CDR1 is SGDLS and CDR2 is YYNGEE. Trimming left V 4 bases short and J 6 bases short, with 17 bases between. CDR3 sequence: CASSQQVGSSEQYF. Here the CDR3 DNA reads TGTGCCAGCAGCCAGCAAGTGGGATCAAGCGAGCAGTACTTC.

CDR3 sequence (DNA): TGCGCCAGCAGCCTGACTAGCTCCATCACCGGGGAGCTGTTTTTT. Amino acid sequence: CASSLTSSITGELFF. This chain joins TRBV4-1 and TRBJ2-2, with 7 bases that match TRBD2. The CDR3 extends over 15 amino acids. Germline loops: CDR1 MGHRA, CDR2 YSYEKL. With V trimmed by 4 bases and J by 4 bases, 6 bases remained unmatched.

The rearrangement uses TRBV21-1 and TRBJ1-2; TRBD1 reflects the table's D call only, with no check against the DNA. TRBV21-1 is assigned pseudogene status. The CDR3 totals 17 residues. CDR3 DNA sequence: TGTGCCAGCAGCATCCGGGACACACAGTCCCTAGTCTATGGCTACACCTTC. Its translation is CASSIRDTQSLVYGYTF.

The J gene is TRBJ2-5, the V gene TRBV19, with a weak D call TRBD1 (6 bases). Germline-derived CDR1 and CDR2 are LNHDA and SQIVND (reference sequence). The CDR3 loop spans 13 amino acids. V was trimmed by 6 bases and J by 4 bases, leaving 12 bases between them. CDR3 sequence: CASRDRGRETQYF. For the CDR3, the DNA is TGTGCCAGTAGGGACAGAGGGAGAGAGACCCAGTACTTC.